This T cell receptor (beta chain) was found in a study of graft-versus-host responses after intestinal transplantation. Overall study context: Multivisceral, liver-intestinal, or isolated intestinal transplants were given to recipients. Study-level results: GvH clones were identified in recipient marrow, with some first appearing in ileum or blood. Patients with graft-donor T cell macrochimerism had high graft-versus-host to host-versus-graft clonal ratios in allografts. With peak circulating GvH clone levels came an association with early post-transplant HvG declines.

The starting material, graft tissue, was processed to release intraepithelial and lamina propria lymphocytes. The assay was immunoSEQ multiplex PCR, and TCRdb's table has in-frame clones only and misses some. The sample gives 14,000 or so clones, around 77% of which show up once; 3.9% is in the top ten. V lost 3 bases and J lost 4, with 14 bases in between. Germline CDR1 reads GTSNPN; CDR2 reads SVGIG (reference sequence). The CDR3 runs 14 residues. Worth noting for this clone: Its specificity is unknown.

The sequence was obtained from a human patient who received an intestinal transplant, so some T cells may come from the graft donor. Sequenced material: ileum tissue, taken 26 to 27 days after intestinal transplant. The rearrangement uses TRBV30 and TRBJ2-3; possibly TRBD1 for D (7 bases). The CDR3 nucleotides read TGTGCCTGGAGAAGGCAGGGGGGTGCAGATACGCAGTATTTT. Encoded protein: CAWRRQGGADTQYF.